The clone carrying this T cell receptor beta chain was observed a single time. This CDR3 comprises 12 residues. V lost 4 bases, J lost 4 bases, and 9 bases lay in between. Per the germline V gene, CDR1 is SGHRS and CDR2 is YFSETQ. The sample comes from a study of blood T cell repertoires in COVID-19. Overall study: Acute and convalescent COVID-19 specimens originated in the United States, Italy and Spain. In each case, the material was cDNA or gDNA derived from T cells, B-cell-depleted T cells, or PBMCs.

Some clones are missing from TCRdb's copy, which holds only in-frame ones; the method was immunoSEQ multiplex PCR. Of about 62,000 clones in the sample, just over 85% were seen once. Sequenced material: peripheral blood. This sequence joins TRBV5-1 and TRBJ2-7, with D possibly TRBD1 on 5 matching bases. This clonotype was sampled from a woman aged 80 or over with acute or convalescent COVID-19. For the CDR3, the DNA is TGCGCCAGCAGCGTTACAGGTTACGAGCAGTACTTC. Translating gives CASSVTGYEQYF.